The clone carrying this TCR beta chain was picked up one time. This sample was taken from a study of shared clonotypes between healthy human individuals. Study summary: Researchers assigned three CD4 naive, three CD4 memory, two CD8 naive and one CD8 memory plate to each donor.

Original processing notes: Filtering differed, since immunoSEQ gave only junction sequences and no quality scores. TCRdb keeps only in-frame clones here, not all; method: immunoSEQ multiplex PCR. That table furnishes V, J and clone size, whereas the DNA furnished D and trimming. The data contain over 1.5 million clones, 95% to 99% of them seen just once; the ten biggest clones take up roughly 0.42%. V lost 2 bases and J 2 bases, leaving 13 bases between the germline ends. Germline V CDR1 and CDR2: SGHDT, YYEEEE. This CDR3 is 15 amino acids long. Sample: naive CD4+ T cells sorted from blood. Specified subset: CD45RA+ positively selected. This TCR came from a man aged 30 to 45 in good health. The chain carries TRBV5-6 and TRBJ2-5; perhaps D is TRBD1 or TRBD2 (6 bases each). This CDR3 is CASSLPGAAQETQYF. In nucleotides, the CDR3 is TGTGCCAGCAGCTTACCGGGGGCGGCTCAAGAGACCCAGTACTTC. Using reference TRBV5-6 and TRBJ2-5 for the parts outside the CDR3, the full variable domain is DAGVTQSPTHLIKTRGQQVTLRCSPKSGHDTVSWYQQALGQGPQFIFQYYEEEERQRGNFPDRFSGHQFPNYSSELNVNALLLGDSALYLCASSLPGAAQETQYFGPGTRLLVL.